The 4 T cell receptor beta chains given below trace back to one sample, sequenced in a study of cytomegalovirus exposure and HLA in healthy donors. The PCR employed 60 Vbeta primers together with 13 Jbeta primers. Data came from immunoSEQ multiplex PCR; TCRdb stores just in-frame clones and leaves some out. This table holds about 170,000 clones, approximately 76% found once. The sample taken for sequencing was PBMCs. The receptors shown here come from a woman between 18 and 30 years old in good health and CMV-seropositive.

The rearrangement joins TRBV5-4 to TRBJ2-5, with D possibly being TRBD1 (6 bases). Trimming took off 4 bases at V and 4 bases at J, with 17 bases between the two ends. Germline V gene lookup returns CDR1 SGHNT and CDR2 YYREEE (reference sequence). This CDR3 is built from 15 residues. CDR3 sequence (DNA): TGTGCCAGCAGCCCCCCGGGGCAGGGGACAGAGACCCAGTACTTC. Protein: CASSPPGQGTETQYF.

V usage is TRBV19 and J usage is TRBJ1-2, with TRBD1 matching 8 bases. J gave up 7 bases and V 5 bases, and 3 bases lay outside the gene matches. Germline V gives CDR1 LNHDA, CDR2 SQIVND (reference sequence). This CDR3 has 12 amino acids. The CDR3 sequence: CASSDQGAGYTF. The CDR3 DNA reads as TGTGCCAGTAGTGACCAGGGGGCTGGCTACACCTTC.

The CDR3 is CASSAVGTGGIREQYF. DNA for the CDR3: TGTGCCAGCAGCGCGGTGGGGACAGGGGGCATAAGGGAGCAGTACTTC. The V gene is TRBV9, the J gene TRBJ2-7; 12 bases match TRBD1. V shed 3 bases, J shed 7 bases, and the junction held 11 bases outside the gene matches. From germline, CDR1 is SGDLS and CDR2 YYNGEE. The CDR3 loop spans 16 amino acids. Looking up the rest from reference TRBV9 and TRBJ2-7 gives the full variable domain: DSGVTQTPKHLITATGQRVTLRCSPRSGDLSVYWYQQSLDQGLQFLIQYYNGEERAKGNILERFSAQQFPDLHSELNLSSLELGDSALYFCASSAVGTGGIREQYFGPGTRLTVT.

The genes are TRBV28 and TRBJ1-5; weak D call: TRBD1 (6 bases). Germline V gene sequence: CDR1 MDHEN, CDR2 SYDVKM. Trimming took off 7 bases at V and 4 bases at J, with 11 bases between the two ends. This CDR3 comprises 13 residues. The CDR3 DNA reads as TGTGCCAGCAACAGGGTGGCAAATCAGCCCCAGCATTTT. It yields the protein CASNRVANQPQHF.